A single sample is the source of the 25 T cell receptor beta chains below, sequenced in a study of OX40 agonist ivuxolimab in advanced cancers. The data were produced by immunoSEQ multiplex PCR, yet TCRdb's version contains in-frame clones alone and is incomplete. The sample has 55,000 or so clones, roughly 86% seen once. Sequenced material: CD4+ or CD8+ T cells sorted from blood, taken in a trial of the OX40 agonist ivuxolimab. The receptors come from an adult with an advanced solid tumor such as melanoma, head and neck, liver or kidney cancer.

This clone has just a few counts. The J gene is TRBJ1-5, the V gene TRBV18, with D possibly being TRBD1 (6 bases). The germline gives CDR1 KGHSH, CDR2 LQKENI. The CDR3 loop spans 13 amino acids. V was pared by 6 bases and J by 2 bases, with 8 bases between. CDR3 nucleotides: TGTGCCAGCTCCAGGGGTGGCAATCAGCCCCAGCATTTT. As protein: CASSRGGNQPQHF.

The chain recombines TRBV2 with TRBJ1-2; D remains ambiguous. From germline, CDR1 is SNHLY and CDR2 FYNNEI. Trimming cost V 6 bases and J 4 bases, with 9 bases left between them. The CDR3 has 12 residues. The CDR3 loop is CASSPGVYGYTF. DNA for the CDR3: TGTGCCAGCAGCCCAGGTGTCTATGGCTACACCTTC.

The chain combines TRBV7-9 with TRBJ2-7; TRBD1 is a possible D gene (5 bases). The length of the CDR3 is 13 residues. Trimming removed 0 bases at V and 8 bases at J, with 11 bases between. Germline values: CDR1 SEHNR, CDR2 FQNEAQ (reference sequence). The DNA of the CDR3 is TGTGCCAGCAGCTTAGCGCAGGGATCGCAGCAGTACTTC. It is translated as CASSLAQGSQQYF.

The rearrangement uses TRBV6-1 and TRBJ2-6; 10 positions agree with TRBD1. The CDR3 has 16 amino acids. Looked up from germline, CDR1 is MNHNS and CDR2 is SASEGT. Losses at the gene ends were 4 bases for V and 2 bases for J; bases not matched to a gene: 2. The chain's CDR3 is CASSVTGGAGANVLTF. The CDR3 coding sequence is TGTGCCAGCAGTGTGACAGGGGGCGCTGGGGCCAACGTCCTGACTTTC.

The rearrangement links TRBV7-3 to TRBJ2-1; 7 positions match TRBD2. Germline V gene data show CDR1 as SGHTA and CDR2 as FQGTGA. Trimming took 5 bases from V and 5 from J; bases not matched to a gene: 9. The CDR3 has 15 amino acids. The CDR3 nucleotides are TGTGCCAGCAGCCGCGGGGGTAGTCAACACAATGAGCAGTTCTTC. Its protein is CASSRGGSQHNEQFF.

V and J are TRBV28 and TRBJ2-3; D gene ambiguous. Germline lookup yields CDR1 MDHEN and CDR2 SYDVKM. The CDR3 spans 14 residues. The V and J ends lost 2 bases and 4 bases respectively, with 10 bases between them. CDR3 sequence reads: CASSLDLLADTQYF. For the CDR3, the DNA is TGTGCCAGCAGTTTAGATCTCCTCGCAGATACGCAGTATTTT.

This clone occurred once. This chain joins TRBV28 and TRBJ1-6, with D possibly TRBD1 on 5 matching bases. V lost 8 bases, J lost 3 bases, and 8 bases lay in between. The length of the CDR3 is 13 residues. CDR1 MDHEN and CDR2 SYDVKM come from the germline V gene. The CDR3 sequence is CASRGGYNSPLHF. The CDR3 coding sequence is TGTGCCAGCCGGGGCGGCTATAATTCACCCCTCCACTTT.

V gene TRBV5-1 combines with J gene TRBJ2-6; D is possibly TRBD1 or TRBD2 (5 bases each). This CDR3 contains 16 residues. From germline, CDR1 is SGHRS and CDR2 YFSETQ. The V end lost 4 bases, the J end lost 0 bases, and 11 bases lay between the germline ends. The CDR3 nucleotides are TGCGCCAGCAGCCGGGACGGCCCCTCTGGGGCCAACGTCCTGACTTTC. Translating it yields CASSRDGPSGANVLTF.

The chain recombines TRBV19 with TRBJ1-2; 7 bases agree with TRBD1. This CDR3 comprises 18 residues. From germline, CDR1 is LNHDA and CDR2 SQIVND (reference sequence). V trimming: 3 bases; J trimming: 0 bases; junction bases outside the gene matches: 13. Here the CDR3 DNA reads TGTGCCAGTAGTATGGCATGGGGACAGTCTCACCCTAACTATGGCTACACCTTC. It encodes CASSMAWGQSHPNYGYTF.

This chain joins TRBV30 and TRBJ1-5; D uncertain. Germline V gene sequence: CDR1 GTSNPN, CDR2 SVGIG (reference sequence). The CDR3 is made up of 13 amino acids. V was clipped by 2 bases and J by 4 bases, with 9 bases between them. CDR3 bases: TGTGCCTGGAGTTCGGCAGGAAATCAGCCCCAGCATTTT. Translated, it gives CAWSSAGNQPQHF.

The rearrangement joins TRBV27 to TRBJ2-1; D tentatively fits TRBD1 or TRBD2 (5 bases each). V was pared by 9 bases and J by 0 bases, with 18 bases between. The CDR3 runs to 16 residues. Germline CDR1 is MNHEY and CDR2 is SMNVEV (reference sequence). The chain's CDR3 is CASGITGLGSYNEQFF. The CDR3 DNA follows: TGTGCCAGTGGGATTACAGGACTCGGCTCCTACAATGAGCAGTTCTTC.

This chain connects TRBV27 to TRBJ2-7; D may be TRBD1 or TRBD2 (5 bases each). This CDR3 has 13 amino acids. Germline loops: CDR1 MNHEY, CDR2 SMNVEV (reference sequence). V lost 8 bases and J lost 3, with 14 bases in between. DNA of the CDR3: TGTGCCAGCTCCGTCGGGGCTTTCTACGAGCAGTACTTC. Translated, it gives CASSVGAFYEQYF.

The chain joins TRBV28 to TRBJ2-3; D gene ambiguous. Trimming took off 5 bases at V and 6 bases at J, with 15 bases between the two ends. The CDR3 covers 14 residues. CDR1 and CDR2 from the germline V gene are MDHEN and SYDVKM. As DNA, the CDR3 is TGTGCCAGCAGTCCCCCGACATACGCGGATACGCAGTATTTT. Residues: CASSPPTYADTQYF.

The chain uses TRBV25-1 and TRBJ2-3; TRBD1 agrees at 7 bases. The germline gives CDR1 MGHDK, CDR2 SYGVNS. J gave up 2 bases and V 8 bases, and 7 bases lay outside the gene matches. The CDR3 sequence is 14 residues long. The CDR3 here is CASSEEGATDTQYF. CDR3 coding DNA: TGTGCCAGCTCGGAAGAGGGGGCCACAGATACGCAGTATTTT.

The J gene is TRBJ2-3, the V gene TRBV11-3; TRBD1 might be the D (6 bases). This CDR3 has 16 amino acids. V lost 5 bases to trimming and J lost 0 bases, with 15 bases between them. The germline V gene has CDR1 SGHNT and CDR2 YENEEA. This CDR3 reads CASSLGQGLSTDTQYF. For the CDR3, the DNA is TGTGCCAGCAGCCTGGGGCAGGGGCTTAGCACAGATACGCAGTATTTT.

V usage is TRBV27 and J usage is TRBJ2-7; 13 bases are shared with TRBD2. The length of the CDR3 is 15 residues. V lost 5 bases and J lost 7; bases outside the gene matches: 8. CDR1 MNHEY and CDR2 SMNVEV come from the germline V gene (reference sequence). The CDR3 coding sequence is TGTGCCAGCAGTGCAACTAGCGGGAGGGCTAAAGAGCAGTACTTC. Residues: CASSATSGRAKEQYF.

Concerning this clone: Other DNA sequences of this sample code for an identical CDR3. The rearrangement uses TRBV30 and TRBJ2-7; D is unclear. The germline gives CDR1 GTSNPN, CDR2 SVGIG (reference sequence). The CDR3 runs to 12 residues. Trimming removed 2 bases from V and 0 bases from J, with 5 bases in between. As DNA, the CDR3 is TGTGCCTGGAGTACATACTCCTACGAGCAGTACTTC. Amino acid sequence: CAWSTYSYEQYF.

The J gene is TRBJ2-1, the V gene TRBV28; 12 positions match TRBD2. J gave up 4 bases and V 7 bases, and 17 bases lay outside the gene matches. Germline V gene lookup returns CDR1 MDHEN and CDR2 SYDVKM. The CDR3 sequence is 19 residues long. CDR3 DNA: TGTGCCAGCATCTCGACGCTAGCGGGAGGGCCCTCCTCATACAATGAGCAGTTCTTC. It specifies CASISTLAGGPSSYNEQFF.

The V and J genes are TRBV7-6 and TRBJ1-3, with unresolved D. In germline, CDR1 is SGHVS, CDR2 FNYEAQ. The V end was cut by 1 base, the J end by 4 bases, with 8 bases between. The CDR3 length is 14 residues. CDR3 in amino acids: CASSLGKPGNTIYF. The DNA of the CDR3 is TGTGCCAGCAGCTTAGGAAAACCCGGAAACACCATATATTTT.

The chain joins TRBV21-1 to TRBJ1-1; the table's D call, TRBD1, was not checked against the DNA. TRBV21-1 is listed as a pseudogene. This CDR3 region has 13 residues. CDR3 sequence (DNA): TGTGCCAGCAGGGCCCGAATGAACACTGAAGCTTTCTTT. Translation gives CASRARMNTEAFF.

V is TRBV7-9 and J is TRBJ2-1; D is unclear. Deletions cut 3 bases from V and 0 bases from J, with 12 bases between. The CDR3 sequence is 16 residues long. The germline V gene has CDR1 SEHNR and CDR2 FQNEAQ (reference sequence). The CDR3 nucleotides read TGTGCCAGCAGCTTGGCGCTTATAAGCTCCTACAATGAGCAGTTCTTC. As protein: CASSLALISSYNEQFF. Looking up the rest from reference TRBV7-9 and TRBJ2-1 gives the full variable domain: DTGVSQNPRHKITKRGQNVTFRCDPISEHNRLYWYRQTLGQGPEFLTYFQNEAQLEKSRLLSDRFSAERPKGSFSTLEIQRTEQGDSAMYLCASSLALISSYNEQFFGPGTRLTVL.

The chain combines TRBV10-2 with TRBJ1-3; a weak D match, TRBD1 (5 bases). The ends were cut back, 4 bases at V and 0 bases at J, with 10 bases in the middle. The CDR3 length is 15 residues. The germline CDR1 and CDR2 sequences are WSHSY and SAAADI. DNA of the CDR3: TGCGCCAGCAGTGCAGCGGACAACTCTGGAAACACCATATATTTT. It yields the protein CASSAADNSGNTIYF.

The V call is TRBV7-3, the J call TRBJ2-1; 7 bases are shared with TRBD2. Germline CDR1 is SGHTA and CDR2 is FQGTGA. This CDR3 region has 16 residues. V lost 0 bases and J lost 3; bases outside the gene matches: 5. DNA for the CDR3: TGTGCCAGCAGCTTAACGGTGTCTAGCGGCTACAATGAGCAGTTCTTC. Protein product: CASSLTVSSGYNEQFF.

This sequence joins TRBV10-1 and TRBJ2-4, with 8 bases that match TRBD1. The CDR3 runs 14 residues. Looked up from germline, CDR1 is WNHNN and CDR2 is SYGVQD (reference sequence). Losses at the gene ends were 4 bases for V and 7 bases for J; bases not matched to a gene: 6. CDR3 in amino acids: CASSGSTGANIQYF. As DNA, the CDR3 is TGCGCCAGCAGTGGTTCGACAGGGGCGAACATTCAGTACTTC.

The chain uses TRBV7-9 and TRBJ1-4, with TRBD1 matching over 7 bases. CDR3 length: 15 amino acids. The germline gives CDR1 SEHNR, CDR2 FQNEAQ (reference sequence). J gave up 4 bases and V 5 bases, and 7 bases lay outside the gene matches. For the CDR3, the DNA is TGTGCCAGCAGCCCGCAGGGACAGTATAATGAAAAACTGTTTTTT. It translates to CASSPQGQYNEKLFF. Based on the CDR3 plus reference TRBV7-9 and TRBJ1-4, the full variable domain is DTGVSQNPRHKITKRGQNVTFRCDPISEHNRLYWYRQTLGQGPEFLTYFQNEAQLEKSRLLSDRFSAERPKGSFSTLEIQRTEQGDSAMYLCASSPQGQYNEKLFFGSGTQLSVL.